This TCR beta chain was sequenced for a study of T cell repertoires in cytomegalovirus infection. The overall study: Evidence of both CMV infection and a matching HLA type came from public TCR beta signatures.

Study-level results: Of the TCR beta families, the public ones yielded a cumulative frequency that identified carriers of CMV plus the relevant HLA. The ex vivo response was dominated by HLA-C-restricted CMV-specific TCR beta clonotypes.

TCRdb analysed the reads with MiXCR anew, one entry per CDR3 protein. This sample has about 740,000 distinct CDR3 sequences, with 35% found just once. This clonotype appeared many times. The antigen is not known. Sample: PBMCs. The TCR sequence derives from a human donor in good health (CMV status not recorded). Some clones in this sample may be carry-over from other donors' samples.

CDR3 region: CASSFQTFTGELFF. CDR3 nucleotide sequence: TGTGCCAGCAGCTTCCAAACTTTCACCGGGGAGCTGTTTTTT. The chain employs TRBV7-2 and TRBJ2-2; D remains unclear. This CDR3 comprises 14 residues. Per the germline V gene, CDR1 is SGHTA and CDR2 is FQGNSA. Trimming removed 3 bases from V and 4 bases from J, with 9 bases in between.